The clone carrying this TCR beta chain is identified as large from frequency. These data are taken from a study of T cells expressing NK-cell markers. The TCR beta cDNA came from 5'RACE template switching with UMIs. TCRdb reprocessed the 5' RACE reads; each CDR3 protein has one entry and no DNA is given. The sample's table shows 3,000 to 3,500 distinct CDR3 sequences. The CDR3 has 12 amino acids. Sequenced material: blood T cells: a sorted CD56 or NKG2C T cell subset, CD4+ or CD8+ T cells, or bulk PBMC T cells (not recorded which). This TCR came from a woman younger than 35 in good health. The chain uses TRBV12-3 or TRBV12-4 and TRBJ2-2; TCRdb indicates TRBD1, and absent DNA this call remains unverified. CDR3 amino acids: CASSQGAGELFF.